This T cell receptor beta chain was sequenced in a study of cytomegalovirus exposure and HLA in healthy donors. Generated by immunoSEQ multiplex PCR, the TCRdb table keeps only in-frame clones and is missing some. Of under 300,000 clones listed, around 85% are singletons. Study-wide results and caveats: In vitro testing confirmed a few CMV-associated chains as specific for CMV antigens. The listing of 150 or so TCR beta chains classed them as cytomegalovirus-associated.

Germline CDR1 is SGHRS and CDR2 is YFSETQ. Between the trimmed V and J ends, which lost 0 bases and 4 bases, there was a span of 10 bases. The CDR3 has 14 residues. As regards this clone: As yet, its antigen is unknown.

The specimen sequenced was PBMCs. The TCR sequence derives from a woman between 18 and 29 years old in good health and CMV-seronegative. V gene TRBV5-1 combines with J gene TRBJ1-1, with D uncertain. CDR3 region: CASSLVAEATEAFF. CDR3 nucleotide sequence: TGCGCCAGCAGCTTGGTAGCAGAAGCCACTGAAGCTTTCTTT.